The 24 T cell receptor beta chains in this list originate from one sample, sequenced in a study of cytomegalovirus exposure and HLA in healthy donors. PCR primers comprised 60 Vbeta and 13 Jbeta primers. Profiling relied on immunoSEQ multiplex PCR, and the TCRdb table lists in-frame clones only, not all of them. The repertoire consists of roughly 150,000 clones, with around three quarters occurring once and the leading ten covering roughly 2%. Sequenced sample: PBMCs. The receptors were sampled from an older woman in good health and CMV-seropositive.

V gene TRBV18 combines with J gene TRBJ2-7, with 8 bases fitting TRBD1. CDR3 length equals 15 residues. With 3 bases clipped from V and 5 bases from J, the junction kept 9 bases outside the gene matches. Germline V gene lookup returns CDR1 KGHSH and CDR2 LQKENI. CDR3 DNA: TGTGCCAGCTCACCTAGACAGGGGCCGACCCACGAGCAGTACTTC. Protein sequence: CASSPRQGPTHEQYF.

V is TRBV5-1 and J is TRBJ1-1; TRBD1 matches at 9 bases. Per germline, CDR1 SGHRS and CDR2 YFSETQ. J lost 5 bases, V lost 4 bases, and 9 bases had no gene match. This CDR3 is 15 amino acids long. CDR3 amino acids: CASSGTGPRGTEAFF. In nucleotides, the CDR3 is TGCGCCAGCAGCGGGACAGGGCCTAGAGGGACTGAAGCTTTCTTT.

The chain links TRBV11-2 to TRBJ1-1; D is undetermined. The CDR3 consists of 11 residues. The ends were cut back, 5 bases at V and 4 bases at J, with 5 bases in the middle. Germline CDR1 and CDR2: SGHAT and FQNNGV. CDR3 bases: TGTGCCAGCAGCCTGTTCACTGAAGCTTTCTTT. It yields the protein CASSLFTEAFF.

This chain links TRBV10-3 with TRBJ2-3, with 8 bases aligning to TRBD2. The CDR3 length is 15 residues. Germline V lookup: CDR1 ENHRY, CDR2 SYGVKD. Unmatched junction bases numbered 2, after V lost 1 base and J lost 2 bases. The CDR3 reads CAISELAGFTDTQYF. The CDR3 DNA reads as TGTGCCATCAGTGAGTTAGCGGGGTTCACAGATACGCAGTATTTT.

This clone was picked up a small number of times. This sequence joins TRBV7-3 and TRBJ1-1; the D gene is possibly TRBD1 (5 bases). CDR1 and CDR2 (germline): SGHTA, FQGTGA. The CDR3 consists of 16 residues. Trimming removed 1 base at V and 4 bases at J, with 16 bases between. CDR3 in amino acids: CASSLIPSRVGTEAFF. The CDR3 coding sequence is TGTGCCAGCAGCTTAATACCGAGCAGGGTTGGCACTGAAGCTTTCTTT.

The chain employs TRBV25-1 and TRBJ2-5; a possible D gene is TRBD2 (6 bases). Trimming cost V 6 bases and J 5 bases, with 16 bases left between them. CDR1 is MGHDK and CDR2 is SYGVNS in the germline V gene. CDR3 length: 14 amino acids. CDR3 nucleotides: TGTGCCAGCAGCATCACCGGGAGCGCGGAGACCCAGTACTTC. This translates into CASSITGSAETQYF.

This clone was counted between two and nine times. CDR3 protein: CASAKQGSYGYTF. The CDR3, as DNA: TGTGCCAGCGCTAAGCAGGGGAGCTATGGCTACACCTTC. V usage is TRBV5-4 and J usage is TRBJ1-2; TRBD1 might be the D (6 bases). The ends were cut back, 7 bases at V and 4 bases at J, with 14 bases in the middle. The CDR3 is made up of 13 amino acids. The germline CDR1 and CDR2 sequences are SGHNT and YYREEE (reference sequence).

The J gene is TRBJ2-3, the V gene TRBV4-1; TRBD2 is a possible D gene (6 bases). V was pared by 0 bases and J by 7 bases, with 14 bases between. Germline CDR1 is MGHRA and CDR2 is YSYEKL. This CDR3 region has 15 residues. CDR3: CASSQDDLGSYTQYF. CDR3 DNA sequence: TGCGCCAGCAGCCAAGATGACCTCGGGAGTTATACGCAGTATTTT.

The chain uses TRBV19 and TRBJ1-1; TRBD1 is a possible D gene (6 bases). V was cut by 5 bases and J by 0 bases, with 10 bases left in between. Germline CDR1 reads LNHDA; CDR2 reads SQIVND (reference sequence). There are 14 residues in the CDR3. CDR3 in amino acids: CASSPGHLNTEAFF. The DNA for the CDR3 is TGTGCCAGTAGTCCGGGACATTTGAACACTGAAGCTTTCTTT.

V and J are TRBV29-1 and TRBJ1-2; D may be TRBD1 (5 bases). Germline loops: CDR1 SQVTM, CDR2 ANQGSEA. V lost 6 bases to trimming and J lost 0 bases, with 17 bases between them. The CDR3 sequence is 15 residues long. The CDR3 nucleotides read TGCAGCGTCGGCAACCGACAGCCCACTAACTATGGCTACACCTTC. It specifies CSVGNRQPTNYGYTF.

The V and J genes are TRBV5-6 and TRBJ2-1; TRBD2 agrees at 8 bases. The CDR3 sequence is 15 residues long. Germline lookup yields CDR1 SGHDT and CDR2 YYEEEE. V shed 1 base, J shed 7 bases, and the junction held 7 bases outside the gene matches. The CDR3, as DNA: TGTGCCAGCAGCTTGCTGACTAGCGATCGAAATGAGCAGTTCTTC. Residues: CASSLLTSDRNEQFF.

This clone was detected a few times. The V and J genes are TRBV15 and TRBJ2-7, with TRBD2 as a possible D gene (5 bases). This CDR3 comprises 15 residues. V lost 3 bases, J lost 3 bases, and 15 bases lay in between. Per germline, CDR1 LNHNV and CDR2 YYDKDF (reference sequence). The CDR3 loop reads CATSRSRVGNYEQYF. CDR3 sequence (DNA): TGTGCCACCAGCAGGAGCCGGGTCGGGAACTACGAGCAGTACTTC. The whole variable domain, remainder taken from reference TRBV15 and TRBJ2-7, is DAMVIQNPRYQVTQFGKPVTLSCSQTLNHNVMYWYQQKSSQAPKLLFHYYDKDFNNEADTPDNFQSRRPNTSFCFLDIRSPGLGDTAMYLCATSRSRVGNYEQYFGPGTRLTVT.

The V gene is TRBV28, the J gene TRBJ2-1; 9 bases line up with TRBD1. Germline CDR1 is MDHEN and CDR2 is SYDVKM. Germline trimming cut 5 bases from V and 6 bases from J; bases unmatched to any gene: 11. This CDR3 is 16 amino acids long. The CDR3: CASSPTTGGTVNEQFF. CDR3 in DNA: TGTGCCAGCAGTCCTACGACAGGGGGTACAGTCAATGAGCAGTTCTTC.

V and J are TRBV30 and TRBJ1-2; D perhaps matches TRBD1 (6 bases). The germline V and J ends were trimmed by 0 bases and 4 bases, with 18 bases remaining between them. Per germline, CDR1 GTSNPN and CDR2 SVGIG (reference sequence). The CDR3 loop spans 16 amino acids. The CDR3 reads CAWSVPKRGGPYGYTF. CDR3 nucleotide sequence: TGTGCCTGGAGTGTACCTAAACGGGGGGGCCCCTATGGCTACACCTTC.

The genes are TRBV5-6 and TRBJ1-2; D gene unclear. Germline lookup yields CDR1 SGHDT and CDR2 YYEEEE. The CDR3 totals 12 residues. Trimming pared 3 bases from V and 0 bases from J, leaving 3 bases between. CDR3 in amino acids: CASSSTNYGYTF. In DNA, the CDR3 is TGTGCCAGCAGCTCTACTAACTATGGCTACACCTTC.

The chain employs TRBV6-1 and TRBJ2-7, with 9 bases identical to TRBD1. This CDR3 is 13 amino acids long. Germline V gene data show CDR1 as MNHNS and CDR2 as SASEGT. Trimming cost V 3 bases and J 3 bases; bases outside gene matches: 0. CDR3 in amino acids: CASSEDRGYEQYF. Here the CDR3 DNA reads TGTGCCAGCAGTGAGGACAGGGGCTACGAGCAGTACTTC.

This clone showed up just once. The rearrangement links TRBV7-3 to TRBJ2-6; 11 bases agree with TRBD2. Germline V gene data show CDR1 as SGHTA and CDR2 as FQGTGA. V lost 5 bases and J lost 2; bases outside the gene matches: 2. The CDR3 length is 16 residues. CDR3: CASSTGLAAGANVLTF. CDR3 coding DNA: TGTGCCAGCAGCACGGGACTAGCGGCTGGGGCCAACGTCCTGACTTTC.

J is TRBJ2-5 and V is TRBV5-4; perhaps TRBD2 as D (6 bases). Trimming removed 4 bases at V and 7 bases at J, with 20 bases between. Per the germline V gene, CDR1 is SGHNT and CDR2 is YYREEE (reference sequence). The CDR3 is 15 amino acids. In DNA form, the CDR3 reads TGTGCCAGCAGCCTGGAGGCGGGGACTGGATGGACCCAGTACTTC. It codes for CASSLEAGTGWTQYF.

V usage is TRBV30 and J usage is TRBJ1-2; TRBD1 matches at 9 bases. The trim removed 8 bases at V and 4 bases at J, leaving 8 bases unmatched. CDR1 and CDR2 from the germline V gene are GTSNPN and SVGIG (reference sequence). The CDR3 covers 13 residues. The CDR3 spells CAQGTGQVYGYTF. Written as DNA, the CDR3 is TGTGCCCAGGGGACAGGGCAAGTCTATGGCTACACCTTC.

This sequence joins TRBV30 and TRBJ2-7; TRBD1 matches 9 bases. The CDR3 has 13 amino acids. CDR1 is GTSNPN and CDR2 is SVGIG in the germline V gene (reference sequence). Trimming took 2 bases from V and 2 from J; bases not matched to a gene: 1. DNA for the CDR3: TGTGCCTGGAGTAGACAGGGGGCCTACGAGCAGTACTTC. As protein: CAWSRQGAYEQYF.

The rearrangement links TRBV27 to TRBJ2-2; the D is unclear. Trimming removed 3 bases from V and 5 bases from J, with 7 bases in between. The CDR3 runs to 13 residues. The germline V gene encodes CDR1 MNHEY and CDR2 SMNVEV (reference sequence). CDR3 nucleotides: TGTGCCAGCAGTTTTATCCTAACCGGGGAGCTGTTTTTT. Protein: CASSFILTGELFF.

This clone has a handful of counts. CDR3 nucleotides: TGTGCCAGCAGGGCGGGGGGAAGTCTTCAAGAGACCCAGTACTTC. Translation gives CASRAGGSLQETQYF. The J gene is TRBJ2-5, the V gene TRBV2; 8 bases agree with TRBD2. There are 15 residues in the CDR3. Germline-derived CDR1 and CDR2 are SNHLY and FYNNEI. V was pared by 6 bases and J by 2 bases, with 8 bases of the junction left unmatched.

The rearrangement uses TRBV6-5 and TRBJ1-5, with 7 bases fitting TRBD1. This CDR3 is 14 amino acids long. V shed 5 bases, J shed 3 bases, and the junction held 4 bases outside the gene matches. The germline CDR1 and CDR2 sequences are MNHEY and SVGAGI. The CDR3 region has the DNA TGTGCCAGCAGTAAAGGGACAGTCAATCAGCCCCAGCATTTT. Amino acid sequence: CASSKGTVNQPQHF.

V is TRBV29-1 and J is TRBJ1-2; perhaps TRBD1 as D (5 bases). V was pared by 6 bases and J by 2 bases, with 13 bases between. The CDR3 runs to 13 residues. Germline CDR1 reads SQVTM; CDR2 reads ANQGSEA. The CDR3 DNA reads TGCAGCGTGGCGGGGACGGAGAACTATGGCTACACCTTC. This translates into CSVAGTENYGYTF.